This is a list of T cell receptor beta chains from one sample in a study of shared clonotypes between healthy human individuals. Repertoires were generated with immunoSEQ multiplex PCR, while TCRdb's copy carries only in-frame clones and drops some. The sample records millions of clones, over 85% being singletons. Sequencing used naive CD8+ T cells sorted from blood. Source of these receptors: a man between 18 and 29 years old in good health. CDR3s include the opening cysteine and the closing phenylalanine or tryptophan. A D gene is named only where the DNA matches it firmly. Size values are once, few and many counts, or a class for expanded clones, and some rows have none.

v_call	clone_size	d_call	j_call	cdr3_aa	cdr3_nt
TRBV11-2	-	-	TRBJ1-4	CASSLEWGLEKLFF	TGTGCCAGCAGCTTAGAATGGGGATTGGAGAAACTGTTTTTT
TRBV27	-	TRBD1	TRBJ2-7	CASSGTALTGEYEQYF	TGTGCCAGCAGTGGGACAGCTCTCACAGGAGAATACGAGCAGTACTTC
TRBV7-9	-	-	TRBJ1-1	CASSFKDSPEAFF	TGTGCCAGCAGCTTCAAGGACAGCCCTGAAGCTTTCTTT
TRBV2	-	TRBD2	TRBJ2-7	CASSLLAGPYEQYF	TGTGCCAGCAGTTTACTAGCGGGGCCCTACGAGCAGTACTTC
TRBV27	-	TRBD2	TRBJ2-3	CASSSVATSGSVDTQYF	TGTGCCAGCAGTTCCGTTGCGACTAGCGGGAGTGTGGATACGCAGTATTTT
TRBV27	-	TRBD1	TRBJ2-7	CASSITGGIAYEQYF	TGTGCCAGCAGTATTACAGGGGGCATCGCCTACGAGCAGTACTTC
TRBV7-9	once	TRBD2	TRBJ2-5	CASSLPSGAQETQYF	TGTGCCAGCAGCTTACCCAGCGGGGCACAAGAGACCCAGTACTTC
TRBV27	-	TRBD1	TRBJ2-7	CASSQSYGTGVSYEQYF	TGTGCCAGCAGCCAAAGCTACGGGACAGGGGTCTCCTACGAGCAGTACTTC
TRBV4-1	-	-	TRBJ2-7	CASSLTGGDEQYF	TGCGCCAGCAGCCTGACAGGAGGGGACGAGCAGTACTTC
TRBV30	-	-	TRBJ2-5	CAWNDGGIQETQYF	TGTGCCTGGAATGACGGCGGAATCCAAGAGACCCAGTACTTC
TRBV5-1	-	TRBD2	TRBJ2-7	CASSPGLAGGEQYF	TGCGCCAGCAGCCCAGGACTAGCGGGAGGCGAGCAGTACTTC
TRBV10-3	-	-	TRBJ2-7	CAISDLDTYEQYF	TGTGCCATCAGTGACCTAGATACCTACGAGCAGTACTTC
TRBV28	-	-	TRBJ1-5	CASSTRVSNQPQHF	TGTGCCAGCAGTACCAGGGTGAGCAATCAGCCCCAGCATTTT
TRBV7-9	-	TRBD2	TRBJ2-1	CASSGRESNEQFF	TGTGCCAGCAGTGGGCGGGAGAGTAATGAGCAGTTCTTC
TRBV6-5	-	-	TRBJ2-1	CASSYTGAHYNEQFF	TGTGCCAGCAGTTACACGGGGGCTCACTACAATGAGCAGTTCTTC
TRBV7-4	-	TRBD1	TRBJ1-3	CASSLPGQGNTIYF	TGTGCCAGCAGCTTGCCGGGACAGGGAAACACCATATATTTT
TRBV27	-	TRBD1	TRBJ2-7	CASETWDRGLYEQYF	TGTGCCAGCGAGACCTGGGACAGGGGGCTCTACGAGCAGTACTTC
TRBV7-3	-	-	TRBJ2-7	CASSLTGPSYEQYF	TGTGCCAGCAGCTTAACGGGACCCAGCTACGAGCAGTACTTC
TRBV9	-	-	TRBJ1-5	CASSLGGGGGNQPQHF	TGTGCCAGCAGCCTAGGCGGCGGAGGTGGCAATCAGCCCCAGCATTTT
TRBV7-9	-	-	TRBJ2-3	CASSLISAVQGLRPDTQYF	TGTGCCAGCAGCTTGATCTCGGCGGTTCAGGGCCTTAGACCAGATACGCAGTATTTT
TRBV4-1	-	TRBD1	TRBJ2-7	CASSPAVTGDYEQYF	TGCGCCAGCAGCCCGGCAGTAACAGGGGATTACGAGCAGTACTTC
TRBV6-1	-	-	TRBJ1-2	CASSDLLPGYTF	TGTGCCAGCAGTGACCTCCTCCCTGGCTACACCTTC
TRBV5-4	-	-	TRBJ2-1	CASSFIVDEQFF	TGTGCCAGCAGCTTTATAGTCGATGAGCAGTTCTTC
TRBV4-2	-	-	TRBJ1-1	CASSQYQGPTEAFF	TGTGCCAGCAGCCAATATCAGGGACCCACTGAAGCTTTCTTT
TRBV13	-	-	TRBJ2-3	CASSLVQRASSTDTQYF	TGTGCCAGCAGCTTAGTACAGAGGGCCTCTAGCACAGATACGCAGTATTTT
TRBV9	-	TRBD1	TRBJ2-7	CASSVAGQGYEQYF	TGTGCCAGCAGCGTAGCAGGACAGGGCTACGAGCAGTACTTC
TRBV13	-	-	TRBJ2-3	CASSLLTDTQYF	TGTGCCAGCAGCTTATTGACAGATACGCAGTATTTT
TRBV7-9	-	-	TRBJ2-3	CASSPGGTDTQYF	TGTGCCAGCAGCCCAGGGGGCACAGATACGCAGTATTTT
TRBV28	-	TRBD1	TRBJ2-7	CASSQGRGYSYEQYF	TGTGCCAGCAGTCAGGGCAGGGGGTATTCCTACGAGCAGTACTTC
TRBV11-2	-	-	TRBJ1-5	CASSASPASNQPQHF	TGTGCCAGCAGCGCAAGCCCGGCCAGCAATCAGCCCCAGCATTTT
TRBV28	-	TRBD1	TRBJ2-1	CASSPRTGVHGEQFF	TGTGCCAGCAGTCCCCGGACAGGGGTACATGGTGAGCAGTTCTTC
TRBV4-1	-	-	TRBJ2-1	CASSPSWGEQFF	TGCGCCAGCAGCCCTTCGTGGGGTGAGCAGTTCTTC
TRBV5-1	-	-	TRBJ2-7	CASSWGRDEQYF	TGCGCCAGCAGCTGGGGGAGAGACGAGCAGTACTTC
TRBV11-2	-	TRBD2	TRBJ2-7	CASSWAGGPYEQYF	TGTGCCAGCAGCTGGGCGGGGGGGCCCTACGAGCAGTACTTC
TRBV5-8	-	-	TRBJ2-5	CASSYRVAAETQYF	TGTGCCAGCAGCTACAGGGTGGCAGCAGAGACCCAGTACTTC
TRBV7-9	-	-	TRBJ2-7	CASNEGGYEQYF	TGTGCCAGCAACGAGGGCGGTTACGAGCAGTACTTC
TRBV13	-	TRBD1	TRBJ1-3	CASSFFTTGDPLSGNTIYF	TGTGCCAGCAGCTTTTTTACCACAGGGGACCCACTCTCTGGAAACACCATATATTTT
TRBV30	-	TRBD2	TRBJ2-3	CAWGTSGDTQYF	TGTGCCTGGGGGACTAGTGGCGATACGCAGTATTTT
TRBV2	once	TRBD1	TRBJ2-7	CATIKPGQDRSYEQYF	TGTGCCACCATAAAACCGGGACAGGACCGCTCCTACGAGCAGTACTTC
TRBV2	-	TRBD2	TRBJ2-1	CAFRGSGTPNEQFF	TGTGCCTTTAGAGGAAGCGGGACCCCCAATGAGCAGTTCTTC
TRBV13	once	-	TRBJ2-7	CASSLRDSYEQYF	TGTGCCAGCAGCTTACGCGACAGCTACGAGCAGTACTTC
TRBV7-2	-	-	TRBJ2-5	CASGGFLETQYF	TGTGCCAGCGGAGGCTTCCTGGAGACCCAGTACTTC
TRBV18	-	-	TRBJ2-7	CASSQSGLGSYEQYF	TGTGCCAGCTCTCAGAGCGGGTTAGGCTCCTACGAGCAGTACTTC
TRBV7-9	once	-	TRBJ2-1	CASSLRQGNNEQFF	TGTGCCAGCAGCTTACGTCAGGGGAACAATGAGCAGTTCTTC
TRBV30	-	-	TRBJ2-7	CAWSSGATYEQYF	TGTGCCTGGAGTTCAGGGGCTACCTACGAGCAGTACTTC
TRBV2	-	-	TRBJ2-7	CASSPGQNDEQYF	TGTGCCAGCAGTCCAGGACAGAATGACGAGCAGTACTTC
TRBV7-9	-	TRBD2	TRBJ2-2	CASSYLPLAGLNTGELFF	TGTGCCAGCAGCTACCTCCCCCTAGCGGGGTTGAACACCGGGGAGCTGTTTTTT
TRBV19	-	-	TRBJ1-3	CASSVDENLGNTIYF	TGTGCCAGTAGTGTCGACGAAAACCTCGGAAACACCATATATTTT
TRBV4-1	-	TRBD1	TRBJ1-4	CASSQRDRGLNEKLFF	TGCGCCAGCAGCCAGCGCGACAGGGGGCTTAATGAAAAACTGTTTTTT
TRBV7-9	-	-	TRBJ2-1	CASRPPGANPSYNEQFF	TGTGCCAGCAGACCACCCGGGGCGAATCCGTCCTACAATGAGCAGTTCTTC
TRBV28	-	-	TRBJ1-1	CASSLYRGLDTEAFF	TGTGCCAGCAGTTTATACCGGGGGTTGGACACTGAAGCTTTCTTT
TRBV5-1	-	TRBD1	TRBJ2-7	CASSMTGEALLRSYEQYF	TGCGCCAGCAGTATGACAGGGGAAGCCCTCCTGAGATCCTACGAGCAGTACTTC
TRBV7-8	-	TRBD2	TRBJ2-3	CASSLARREVSTDTQYF	TGTGCCAGCAGCTTAGCGCGACGGGAGGTTAGCACAGATACGCAGTATTTT
TRBV2	-	TRBD1	TRBJ1-1	CASSGRQGAHTEAFF	TGTGCCAGCAGTGGACGACAGGGGGCGCACACTGAAGCTTTCTTT
TRBV6-6	-	TRBD1	TRBJ1-4	CASSPWTGSAEKLFF	TGTGCCAGCAGTCCCTGGACAGGGTCGGCCGAAAAACTGTTTTTT
TRBV11-2	once	TRBD2	TRBJ2-7	CASSFGGSGRSYEQYF	TGTGCCAGCAGCTTTGGAGGAAGCGGGAGGTCCTACGAGCAGTACTTC
TRBV7-9	-	TRBD2	TRBJ2-1	CASSLASGRHNEQFF	TGTGCCAGCAGCTTGGCTAGCGGGCGCCACAATGAGCAGTTCTTC
TRBV7-9	once	-	TRBJ2-2	CASSLERSTGELFF	TGTGCCAGCAGCTTAGAAAGGAGCACCGGGGAGCTGTTTTTT